This T cell receptor (beta chain) was sequenced for a study of T cells after yellow fever vaccination. Study-wide points: The booster saw the reappearance of most primary-vaccination clones (96% CD4, roughly 87% CD8). Contaminating bulk clonotypes could be abundant in FACS-sorted repertoires.

Germline CDR1 and CDR2: DFQATT and SNEGSKA (reference sequence). This CDR3 spans 11 amino acids. Trimming cost V 0 bases and J 10 bases, with 9 bases left between them. Conversion of TCR transcripts into cDNA relied on 5'RACE template switching, which added a universal primer site and UMIs. Via MiXCR, TCRdb re-called the 5' RACE reads, giving one row per CDR3 protein. The table includes around 590,000 distinct CDR3 sequences, 10% to 15% detected once. This clonotype was found a few times. The antigen remains undetermined. The J gene is TRBJ1-1, the V gene TRBV20-1; D may be TRBD1 (5 bases). The sequenced sample was PBMCs, obtained on the day of the yellow fever booster vaccination. The receptor was derived from a young man who received the YFV17D yellow fever vaccine. The CDR3 region has the DNA TGCAGTGCTAGAGACGACGGGGGAGCTTTCTTT. Its protein product is CSARDDGGAFF.